These 17 T cell receptor beta chains came from one sample sequenced in a study of blood T cell repertoires in COVID-19. The table came from immunoSEQ multiplex PCR; TCRdb's copy has only in-frame clones and leaves some out. The sample consists of about 87,000 clones, around 86% of them appearing once. Sequences were obtained from peripheral blood. The receptors were sampled from a man aged 35 to 55 with acute or convalescent COVID-19.

A word on this clone: In the same sample, other DNA sequences code for this CDR3. The chain combines TRBV5-4 with TRBJ2-2; possibly TRBD1 for D (7 bases). V lost 1 base to trimming and J lost 5 bases, with 12 bases between them. The CDR3 consists of 15 residues. The germline V gene encodes CDR1 SGHNT and CDR2 YYREEE (reference sequence). Written as DNA, the CDR3 is TGTGCCAGCAGCTTGAGGCAGGGGGGAACCGGGGAGCTGTTTTTT. Translated, it gives CASSLRQGGTGELFF.

The chain has TRBV3-1 (or the pseudogene TRBV3-2) and TRBJ2-2; 9 nucleotides line up with TRBD2. The CDR3 sequence is 16 residues long. J gave up 6 bases and V 1 base, and 6 bases lay outside the gene matches. Germline lookup yields CDR1 LGHDT and CDR2 YNNKEL (reference sequence). The CDR3 loop reads CASSQVVLAGSGELFF. The CDR3 DNA follows: TGTGCCAGCAGCCAAGTGGTACTAGCGGGCTCCGGGGAGCTGTTTTTT.

CDR3 coding DNA: TGTGCCAGCAGCAAAGAGGATTTAAGACAGACCTTCTCCTACGAGCAGTACTTC. Protein sequence: CASSKEDLRQTFSYEQYF. The rearrangement uses TRBV21-1 and TRBJ2-7; TRBD1, the table's D call, was not compared with the DNA. TRBV21-1 is tagged as a pseudogene. The CDR3 runs 18 residues.

The J gene is TRBJ2-1, the V gene TRBV5-4; D perhaps matches TRBD2 (5 bases). The V end was cut by 6 bases, the J end by 0 bases, with 13 bases between. The germline CDR1 and CDR2 sequences are SGHNT and YYREEE (reference sequence). The CDR3 covers 15 residues. The CDR3 DNA reads TGTGCCAGCACCGGACCGGGAAGCTCCTACAATGAGCAGTTCTTC. This sequence encodes CASTGPGSSYNEQFF.

The rearrangement links TRBV18 to TRBJ1-1; D is possibly TRBD1 (5 bases). V dropped 4 bases and J dropped 2 bases, with 14 bases sitting between them. This CDR3 is built from 15 residues. Germline V gene sequence: CDR1 KGHSH, CDR2 LQKENI. The CDR3 sequence is CASSLPTAQNTEAFF. The CDR3 DNA reads as TGTGCCAGCTCACTCCCGACAGCACAAAACACTGAAGCTTTCTTT.

The V call is TRBV11-3, the J call TRBJ2-2; D is uncertain. The CDR3 consists of 14 residues. V lost 1 base and J 5 bases, leaving 8 bases between the germline ends. The germline V gene has CDR1 SGHNT and CDR2 YENEEA. Here the CDR3 reads CASSLAQRTGELFF. The CDR3 nucleotides are TGTGCCAGCAGCTTAGCACAGAGAACCGGGGAGCTGTTTTTT.

The V call is TRBV7-9, the J call TRBJ1-1; TRBD1 might be the D (6 bases). The CDR3 is 15 residues long. CDR1 SEHNR and CDR2 FQNEAQ come from the germline V gene (reference sequence). V gave up 0 bases and J gave up 4 bases, with 12 bases separating them. The CDR3 reads CASSLARGMGTEAFF. CDR3 nucleotides: TGTGCCAGCAGCTTAGCCAGGGGCATGGGCACTGAAGCTTTCTTT. The whole variable domain, remainder taken from reference TRBV7-9 and TRBJ1-1, is DTGVSQNPRHKITKRGQNVTFRCDPISEHNRLYWYRQTLGQGPEFLTYFQNEAQLEKSRLLSDRFSAERPKGSFSTLEIQRTEQGDSAMYLCASSLARGMGTEAFFGQGTRLTVV.

The chain recombines TRBV7-9 with TRBJ2-1, with TRBD2 identical over 10 bases. Per germline, CDR1 SEHNR and CDR2 FQNEAQ (reference sequence). J gave up 7 bases and V 5 bases, and 2 bases lay outside the gene matches. CDR3 length equals 13 residues. The CDR3 loop is CASSQTSGNEQFF. In DNA, the CDR3 is TGTGCCAGCAGCCAGACTAGCGGGAATGAGCAGTTCTTC.

The chain employs TRBV5-1 and TRBJ2-1, with 9 bases lining up with TRBD2. The CDR3 sequence is 14 residues long. CDR1 SGHRS and CDR2 YFSETQ come from the germline V gene. Trimming at V came to 4 bases and at J to 8 bases, leaving 7 bases not matched to a gene. Here the CDR3 DNA reads TGCGCCAGCAGCGATCCGGGACTAGCTGATGAGCAGTTCTTC. The encoded protein is CASSDPGLADEQFF. The full variable domain, completed using reference TRBV5-1 and TRBJ2-1, is KAGVTQTPRYLIKTRGQQVTLSCSPISGHRSVSWYQQTPGQGLQFLFEYFSETQRNKGNFPGRFSGRQFSNSRSEMNVSTLELGDSALYLCASSDPGLADEQFFGPGTRLTVL.

The CDR3 loop is CASSLGGLAGELFF. The CDR3 DNA follows: TGTGCCAGTAGCCTCGGGGGACTAGCCGGGGAGCTGTTTTTT. J is TRBJ2-2 and V is TRBV19; TRBD2 matches at 8 bases. Germline CDR1 reads LNHDA; CDR2 reads SQIVND (reference sequence). Losses at the gene ends were 6 bases for V and 6 bases for J; bases not matched to a gene: 6. The CDR3 loop spans 14 amino acids.

The chain is built from TRBV7-8 and TRBJ2-1; 9 bases are shared with TRBD1. Trimming at V came to 5 bases and at J to 2 bases, leaving 7 bases not matched to a gene. CDR3 size: 16 residues. Looked up from germline, CDR1 is SGHVS and CDR2 is FQNEAQ. Written as DNA, the CDR3 is TGTGCCAGCAGCACACACGGACAGGGGCCCTACAATGAGCAGTTCTTC. It codes for CASSTHGQGPYNEQFF.

This chain connects TRBV30 to TRBJ1-6, with D perhaps matching TRBD1 (5 bases). Germline V lookup: CDR1 GTSNPN, CDR2 SVGIG (reference sequence). Between the trimmed V and J ends, which lost 3 bases and 12 bases, there was a span of 15 bases. The CDR3 covers 13 residues. The CDR3 region has the DNA TGTGCCTGGAGCCCTGCCACAGGCCTACCCCTCCACTTT. Its translation: CAWSPATGLPLHF.

V and J are TRBV5-1 and TRBJ2-2, with 15 bases matching TRBD2. The V gene end was trimmed by 4 bases and the J gene end by 4 bases; junction bases not matched to a gene: 5. Germline values: CDR1 SGHRS, CDR2 YFSETQ. The CDR3 totals 17 residues. Here the CDR3 reads CASSPGLAGGITGELFF. The CDR3 DNA reads as TGCGCCAGCAGCCCTGGACTAGCGGGGGGGATCACCGGGGAGCTGTTTTTT. Based on the CDR3 plus reference TRBV5-1 and TRBJ2-2, the full variable domain is KAGVTQTPRYLIKTRGQQVTLSCSPISGHRSVSWYQQTPGQGLQFLFEYFSETQRNKGNFPGRFSGRQFSNSRSEMNVSTLELGDSALYLCASSPGLAGGITGELFFGEGSRLTVL.

This chain joins TRBV11-2 and TRBJ1-1; TRBD1 matches at 10 bases. CDR3 size: 16 residues. The J segment lost 0 bases and the V segment lost 3 bases, leaving 4 bases of the junction unmatched. CDR1 is SGHAT and CDR2 is FQNNGV in the germline V gene. In DNA form, the CDR3 reads TGTGCCAGCAGCTTCGGGACAGGGGTTATGAACACTGAAGCTTTCTTT. Translating it yields CASSFGTGVMNTEAFF.

This sequence joins TRBV29-1 and TRBJ1-5; D unresolved. CDR1 is SQVTM and CDR2 is ANQGSEA in the germline V gene. CDR3 length: 12 amino acids. The V end lost 4 bases, the J end lost 7 bases, and 11 bases lay between the germline ends. CDR3 in DNA: TGCAGCGTTGGCGGAGCTGGGCAGCCCCAGCATTTT. It translates to CSVGGAGQPQHF.

The chain carries TRBV30 and TRBJ1-5, with a weak D call TRBD1 (6 bases). This CDR3 region has 15 residues. V gave up 2 bases and J gave up 5 bases, with 16 bases separating them. The V gene's germline CDR1 is GTSNPN and CDR2 SVGIG (reference sequence). The CDR3 loop is CAWSTQDRKDQPQHF. In DNA form, the CDR3 reads TGTGCCTGGAGTACCCAAGACAGGAAAGATCAGCCCCAGCATTTT.

V and J are TRBV6-6 and TRBJ2-1; 10 bases match TRBD2. The CDR3 runs 14 residues. Trimming took 0 bases from V and 9 from J; bases not matched to a gene: 2. In germline, CDR1 is MNHNY, CDR2 SVGAGI (reference sequence). The CDR3 loop is CASSYSLAGREQFF. The DNA for the CDR3 is TGTGCCAGCAGTTACTCACTAGCGGGACGTGAGCAGTTCTTC.